Listed here are 19 T cell receptor beta chains from one sample, sequenced in a study of T cell responses to AZD1222 COVID-19 vaccine. The method was immunoSEQ multiplex PCR; TCRdb's version includes in-frame clones alone and lacks a portion of them. The sample records about 86,000 clones, roughly 88% being singletons. The material sequenced was peripheral blood, taken 28 days after the second AZD1222 dose. These receptors all come from an adult who received the AZD1222 COVID-19 vaccine.

The chain is built from TRBV6-5 and TRBJ2-1; 8 bases align to TRBD1. The CDR3 length is 13 residues. With 7 bases clipped from V and 6 bases from J, the junction kept 5 bases outside the gene matches. CDR1 is MNHEY and CDR2 is SVGAGI in the germline V gene. CDR3 coding DNA: TGTGCCAGCACACGACAGGGGCTCAATGAGCAGTTCTTC. Translation: CASTRQGLNEQFF.

The CDR3 spells CASTAGSSYNEQFF. The CDR3 nucleotides are TGTGCCAGCACCGCAGGGAGCTCCTACAATGAGCAGTTCTTC. The V call is TRBV6-6, the J call TRBJ2-1; D might be TRBD1 or TRBD2, each matching 5 bases. The V gene's germline CDR1 is MNHNY and CDR2 SVGAGI (reference sequence). The CDR3 contains 14 residues. V gave up 7 bases and J gave up 0 bases, with 10 bases separating them.

The gene calls are TRBV5-1 and TRBJ1-6; 9 bases are a match to TRBD1. This CDR3 region has 15 residues. Germline V gene sequence: CDR1 SGHRS, CDR2 YFSETQ. The trim removed 0 bases at V and 9 bases at J, leaving 4 bases unmatched. CDR3 loop: CASSLVDRGGSPLHF. CDR3 DNA: TGCGCCAGCAGCTTGGTGGACAGGGGCGGTTCACCCCTCCACTTT.

The CDR3 is CASSSGQAPNQPQHF. The CDR3 nucleotides are TGCGCCAGCAGCTCCGGACAGGCGCCCAATCAGCCCCAGCATTTT. The rearrangement links TRBV5-1 to TRBJ1-5, with 7 bases aligning to TRBD1. Germline assignment: CDR1 SGHRS and CDR2 YFSETQ. J gave up 3 bases and V 3 bases, and 6 bases lay outside the gene matches. The CDR3 contains 15 residues.

J is TRBJ1-3 and V is TRBV10-3; TRBD1 matches 9 bases. This CDR3 comprises 16 residues. V lost 6 bases to trimming and J lost 0 bases; unmatched junction nucleotides: 6. Germline V gives CDR1 ENHRY, CDR2 SYGVKD. CDR3 sequence (DNA): TGTGCCATCAGCCGGACAGGGGACCACTCTGGAAACACCATATATTTT. Its translation: CAISRTGDHSGNTIYF.

This clone was observed once. The chain carries TRBV11-3 and TRBJ1-3; the D is unclear. This CDR3 has 11 residues. V gave up 5 bases and J gave up 8 bases, with 7 bases separating them. The germline gives CDR1 SGHNT, CDR2 YENEEA. As DNA, the CDR3 is TGTGCCAGCAGCAGGAGGGACACCATATATTTT. The encoded protein is CASSRRDTIYF.

The V call is TRBV5-6, the J call TRBJ1-2; 7 nucleotides agree with TRBD1. CDR1 is SGHDT and CDR2 is YYEEEE in the germline V gene. CDR3 length equals 14 residues. With 2 bases clipped from V and 5 bases from J, the junction kept 6 bases outside the gene matches. CDR3 region: CASSFRQGQYGYTF. Here the CDR3 DNA reads TGTGCCAGCAGCTTTCGACAGGGACAATATGGCTACACCTTC.

The V call is TRBV23-1, the J call TRBJ2-5; D unclear. TRBV23-1 is noted as an ORF with a role that remains uncertain. This CDR3 is built from 18 residues. V was shortened by 0 bases and J by 5 bases, with 22 bases between the two germline ends. The CDR3 DNA is TGCGCCAGCAGTCAATCAGTTGGGAAGATCAGTGCCCGGGAGACCCAGTACTTC. Translated, it gives CASSQSVGKISARETQYF.

The V call is TRBV19, the J call TRBJ1-5, with D possibly TRBD1 on 5 matching bases. Trimming left V 5 bases short and J 9 bases short, with 14 bases between. The CDR3 is made up of 13 amino acids. CDR1 and CDR2 from the germline V gene are LNHDA and SQIVND (reference sequence). The CDR3 DNA is TGTGCCAGTAGTGGGGGTACCCTAGGGCCCCAGCATTTT. This translates into CASSGGTLGPQHF.

Ten or more counts support this clone. The chain uses TRBV7-2 and TRBJ2-1; TRBD2 aligns across 13 bases. The CDR3 sequence is 17 residues long. Germline values: CDR1 SGHTA, CDR2 FQGNSA. Trimming removed 3 bases from V and 6 bases from J; junction bases left unmatched: 8. The CDR3 DNA is TGTGCCAGCAGCTTGGACCAGGGACTAGCGGGAATCAATGAGCAGTTCTTC. Translation gives CASSLDQGLAGINEQFF.

This rearrangement joins TRBV28 to TRBJ1-2; D might be TRBD1 (5 bases). Per germline, CDR1 MDHEN and CDR2 SYDVKM. Trimming shortened V by 5 bases and J by 5 bases, and 27 bases separated the two germline ends. The CDR3 totals 18 residues. CDR3 loop: CASSDPRPLYRDRYGYTF. The CDR3 DNA follows: TGTGCCAGCAGTGACCCCAGACCCCTTTATCGGGACCGGTATGGCTACACCTTC.

The chain links TRBV28 to TRBJ2-6, with a weak D call TRBD2 (5 bases). Germline CDR1 and CDR2: MDHEN and SYDVKM. V shed 5 bases and J shed 1 base, with 9 bases lying between them. The CDR3 runs to 15 residues. Here the CDR3 reads CASSLRESGANVLTF. Here the CDR3 DNA reads TGTGCCAGCAGTCTTAGGGAGTCTGGGGCCAACGTCCTGACTTTC.

This chain joins TRBV29-1 and TRBJ1-1; tentative D call: TRBD1 (6 bases). The CDR3 contains 14 residues. In germline, CDR1 is SQVTM, CDR2 ANQGSEA. V lost 3 bases and J lost 0, with 11 bases in between. In nucleotides, the CDR3 is TGCAGCGTTGATAGCCAGGGGATGAACACTGAAGCTTTCTTT. As protein: CSVDSQGMNTEAFF.

The V call is TRBV27, the J call TRBJ2-7, with TRBD2 matching over 7 bases. The CDR3 spans 14 residues. V was clipped by 3 bases and J by 5 bases; unmatched bases: 7. Germline V lookup: CDR1 MNHEY, CDR2 SMNVEV (reference sequence). The CDR3 nucleotides read TGTGCCAGCAGTTTCGGGGGGATTCTCCACGAGCAGTACTTC. Its protein product is CASSFGGILHEQYF.

The rearrangement uses TRBV6-1 and TRBJ2-7; possible D gene TRBD1, 5 bases. Between the trimmed V and J ends, which lost 2 bases and 5 bases, there was a span of 7 bases. This CDR3 has 12 residues. Germline V lookup: CDR1 MNHNS, CDR2 SASEGT. CDR3 amino acids: CASSEWGDEQYF. For the CDR3, the DNA is TGTGCCAGCAGTGAATGGGGCGACGAGCAGTACTTC.

In this sample, this clone turned up a few times. V and J are TRBV7-2 and TRBJ1-2; D is ambiguous. This CDR3 contains 12 residues. Germline V CDR1 and CDR2: SGHTA, FQGNSA. Trimming took off 1 base at V and 2 bases at J, with 2 bases between the two ends. The CDR3 region is CASSLENYGYTF. The DNA for the CDR3 is TGTGCCAGCAGCTTAGAGAACTATGGCTACACCTTC.

This clone was observed a few times. The chain recombines TRBV29-1 with TRBJ1-2; D perhaps matches TRBD1 (5 bases). The CDR3 is 12 amino acids. With 3 bases removed from V and 5 bases from J, the gap between germline ends came to 10 bases. Germline loops: CDR1 SQVTM, CDR2 ANQGSEA. The DNA of the CDR3 is TGCAGCGTTGAGGGAGGGGATTATGGCTACACCTTC. Residues: CSVEGGDYGYTF.

The rearrangement uses TRBV18 and TRBJ1-4; possibly TRBD1 for D (6 bases). CDR3 length equals 15 residues. Germline CDR1 reads KGHSH; CDR2 reads LQKENI. V was shortened by 3 bases and J by 7 bases, with 15 bases between the two germline ends. The CDR3 sequence is CASSPSAGDGEKLFF. Written as DNA, the CDR3 is TGTGCCAGCTCACCGTCAGCAGGGGATGGTGAAAAACTGTTTTTT.

As for this clone: The identical CDR3 is also encoded by other nucleotide sequences in the sample. This chain links TRBV6-5 with TRBJ1-1, with TRBD1 as a possible D gene (6 bases). This CDR3 is 13 amino acids long. Germline lookup yields CDR1 MNHEY and CDR2 SVGAGI. Deletions cut 6 bases from V and 1 base from J, with 9 bases between. The DNA of the CDR3 is TGTGCCAGCAGCTGGGGACAGAACACTGAAGCTTTCTTT. It is translated as CASSWGQNTEAFF.